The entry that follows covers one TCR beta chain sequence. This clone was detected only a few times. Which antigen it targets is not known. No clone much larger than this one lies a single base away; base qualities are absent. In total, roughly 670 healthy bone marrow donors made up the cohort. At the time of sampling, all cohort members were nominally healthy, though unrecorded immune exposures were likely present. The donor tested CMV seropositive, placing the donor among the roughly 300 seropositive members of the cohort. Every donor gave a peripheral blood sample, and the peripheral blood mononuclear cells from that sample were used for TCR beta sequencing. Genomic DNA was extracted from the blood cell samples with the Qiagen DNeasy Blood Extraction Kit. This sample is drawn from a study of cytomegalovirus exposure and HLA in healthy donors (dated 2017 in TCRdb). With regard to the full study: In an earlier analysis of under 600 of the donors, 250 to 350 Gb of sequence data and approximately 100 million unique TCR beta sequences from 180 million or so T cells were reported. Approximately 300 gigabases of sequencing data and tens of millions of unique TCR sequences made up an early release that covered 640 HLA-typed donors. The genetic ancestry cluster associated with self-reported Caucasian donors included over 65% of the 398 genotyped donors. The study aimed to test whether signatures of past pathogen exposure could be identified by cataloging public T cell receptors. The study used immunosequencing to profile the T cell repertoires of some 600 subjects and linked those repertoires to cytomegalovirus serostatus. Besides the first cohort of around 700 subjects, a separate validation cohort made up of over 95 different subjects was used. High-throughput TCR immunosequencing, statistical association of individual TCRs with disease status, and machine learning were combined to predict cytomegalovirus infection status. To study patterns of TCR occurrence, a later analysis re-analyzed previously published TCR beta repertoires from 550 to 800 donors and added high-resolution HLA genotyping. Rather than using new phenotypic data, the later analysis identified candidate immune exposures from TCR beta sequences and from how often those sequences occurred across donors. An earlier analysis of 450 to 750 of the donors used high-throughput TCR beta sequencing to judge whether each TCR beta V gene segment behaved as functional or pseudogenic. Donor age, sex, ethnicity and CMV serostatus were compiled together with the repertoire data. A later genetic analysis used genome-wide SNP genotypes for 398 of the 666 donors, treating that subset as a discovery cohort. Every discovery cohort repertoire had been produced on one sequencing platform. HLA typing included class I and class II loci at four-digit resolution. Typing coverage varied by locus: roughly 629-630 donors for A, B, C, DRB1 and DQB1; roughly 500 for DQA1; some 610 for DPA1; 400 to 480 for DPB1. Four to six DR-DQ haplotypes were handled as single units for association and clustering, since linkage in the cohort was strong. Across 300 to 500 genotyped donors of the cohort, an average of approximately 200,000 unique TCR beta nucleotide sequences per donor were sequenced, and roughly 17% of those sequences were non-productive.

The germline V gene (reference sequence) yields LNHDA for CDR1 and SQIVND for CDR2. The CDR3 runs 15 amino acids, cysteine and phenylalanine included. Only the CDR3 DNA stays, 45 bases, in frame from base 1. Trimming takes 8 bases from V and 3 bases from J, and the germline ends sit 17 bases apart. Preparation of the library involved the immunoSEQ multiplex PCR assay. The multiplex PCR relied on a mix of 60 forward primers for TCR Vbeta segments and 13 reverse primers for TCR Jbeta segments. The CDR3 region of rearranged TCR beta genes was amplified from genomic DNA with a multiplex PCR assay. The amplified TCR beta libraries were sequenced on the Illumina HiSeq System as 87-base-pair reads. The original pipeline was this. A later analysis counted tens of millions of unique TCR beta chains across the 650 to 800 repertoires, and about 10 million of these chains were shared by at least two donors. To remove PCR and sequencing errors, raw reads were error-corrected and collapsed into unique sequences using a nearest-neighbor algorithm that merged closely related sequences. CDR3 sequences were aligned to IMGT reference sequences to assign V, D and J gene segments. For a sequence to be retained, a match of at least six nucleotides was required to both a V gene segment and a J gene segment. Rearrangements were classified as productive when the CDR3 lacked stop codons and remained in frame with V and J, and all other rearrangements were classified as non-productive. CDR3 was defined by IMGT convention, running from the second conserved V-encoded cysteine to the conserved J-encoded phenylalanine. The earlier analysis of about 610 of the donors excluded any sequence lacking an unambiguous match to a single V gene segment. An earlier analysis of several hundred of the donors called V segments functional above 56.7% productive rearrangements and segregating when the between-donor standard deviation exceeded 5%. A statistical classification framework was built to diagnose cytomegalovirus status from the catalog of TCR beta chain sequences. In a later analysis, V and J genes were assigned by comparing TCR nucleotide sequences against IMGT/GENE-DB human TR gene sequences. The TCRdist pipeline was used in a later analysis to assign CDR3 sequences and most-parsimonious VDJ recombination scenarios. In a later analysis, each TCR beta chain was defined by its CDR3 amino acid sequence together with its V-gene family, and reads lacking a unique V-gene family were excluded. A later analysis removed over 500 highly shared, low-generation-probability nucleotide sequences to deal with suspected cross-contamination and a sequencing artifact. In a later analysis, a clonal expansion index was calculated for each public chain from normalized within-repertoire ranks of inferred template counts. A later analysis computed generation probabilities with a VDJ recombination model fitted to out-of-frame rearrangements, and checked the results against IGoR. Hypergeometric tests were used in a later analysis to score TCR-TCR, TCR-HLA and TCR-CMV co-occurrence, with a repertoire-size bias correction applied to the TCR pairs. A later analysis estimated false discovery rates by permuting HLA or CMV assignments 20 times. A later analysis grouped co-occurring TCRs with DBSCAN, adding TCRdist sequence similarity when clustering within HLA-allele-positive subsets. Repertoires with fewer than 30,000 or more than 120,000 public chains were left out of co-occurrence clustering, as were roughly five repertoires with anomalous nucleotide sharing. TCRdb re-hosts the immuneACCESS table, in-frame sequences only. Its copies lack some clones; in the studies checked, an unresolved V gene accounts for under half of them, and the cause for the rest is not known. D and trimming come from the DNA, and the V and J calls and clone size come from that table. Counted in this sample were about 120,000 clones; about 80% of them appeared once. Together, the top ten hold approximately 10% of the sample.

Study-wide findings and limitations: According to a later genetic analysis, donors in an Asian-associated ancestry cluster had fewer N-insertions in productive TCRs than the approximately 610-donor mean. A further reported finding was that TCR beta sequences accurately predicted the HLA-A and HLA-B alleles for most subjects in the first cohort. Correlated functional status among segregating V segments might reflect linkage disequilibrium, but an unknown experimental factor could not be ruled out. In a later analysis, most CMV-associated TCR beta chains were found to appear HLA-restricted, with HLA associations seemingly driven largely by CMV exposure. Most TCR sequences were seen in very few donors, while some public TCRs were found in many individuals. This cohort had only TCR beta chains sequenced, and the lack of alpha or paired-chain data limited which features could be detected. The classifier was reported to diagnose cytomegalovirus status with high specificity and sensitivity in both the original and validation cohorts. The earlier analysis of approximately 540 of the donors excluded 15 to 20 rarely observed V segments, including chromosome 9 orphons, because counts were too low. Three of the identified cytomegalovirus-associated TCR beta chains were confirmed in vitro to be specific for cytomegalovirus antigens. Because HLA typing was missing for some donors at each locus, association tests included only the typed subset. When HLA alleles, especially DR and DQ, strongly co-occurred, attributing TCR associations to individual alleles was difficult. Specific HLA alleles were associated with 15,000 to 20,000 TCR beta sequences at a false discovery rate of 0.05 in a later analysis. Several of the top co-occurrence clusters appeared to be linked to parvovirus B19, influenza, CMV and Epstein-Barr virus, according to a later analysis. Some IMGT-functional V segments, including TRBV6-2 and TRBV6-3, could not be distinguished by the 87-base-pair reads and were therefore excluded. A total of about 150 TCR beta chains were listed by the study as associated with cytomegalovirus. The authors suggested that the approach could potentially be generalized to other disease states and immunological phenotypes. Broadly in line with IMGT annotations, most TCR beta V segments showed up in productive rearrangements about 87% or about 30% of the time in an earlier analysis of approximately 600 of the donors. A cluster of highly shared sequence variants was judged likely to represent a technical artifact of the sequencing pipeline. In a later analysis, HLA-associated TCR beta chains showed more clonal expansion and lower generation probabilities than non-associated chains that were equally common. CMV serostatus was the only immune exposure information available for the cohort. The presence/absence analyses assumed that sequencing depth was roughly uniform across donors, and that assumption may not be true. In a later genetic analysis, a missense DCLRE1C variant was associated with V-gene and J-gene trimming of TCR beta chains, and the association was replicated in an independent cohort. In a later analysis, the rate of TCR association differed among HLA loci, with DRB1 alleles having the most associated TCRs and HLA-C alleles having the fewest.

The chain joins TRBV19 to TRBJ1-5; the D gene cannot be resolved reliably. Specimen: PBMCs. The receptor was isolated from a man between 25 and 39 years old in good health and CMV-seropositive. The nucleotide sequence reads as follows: TGTGCCAGTCGTAACCTCACTAGACTCAATCAGCCCCAGCATTTT. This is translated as CASRNLTRLNQPQHF.